The 9 T cell receptor beta chains given below trace back to one sample, sequenced in a study of CD8 T cells in Susac syndrome. Random hexamers were used to reverse transcribe an amount of about 0.5 to 1 ug RNA. A single record per CDR3 protein comes from TCRdb applying MiXCR to the immunoSEQ multiplex PCR reads. The sample consists of about 160,000 distinct CDR3 sequences, just under 95% of them appearing once. The sample taken for sequencing was CD4+ T cells from PBMCs. The origin of the receptors is a human donor in good health.

The chain carries TRBV5-1 and TRBJ1-1; 7 bases map to TRBD1. The CDR3 covers 14 residues. V was pared by 8 bases and J by 0 bases, with 7 bases of the junction left unmatched. Germline values: CDR1 SGHRS, CDR2 YFSETQ. Here the CDR3 reads CASRGQAMNTEAFF. DNA for the CDR3: TGCGCCAGTAGAGGACAGGCCATGAACACTGAAGCTTTCTTT. Full variable domain (missing parts from reference TRBV5-1 and TRBJ1-1): KAGVTQTPRYLIKTRGQQVTLSCSPISGHRSVSWYQQTPGQGLQFLFEYFSETQRNKGNFPGRFSGRQFSNSRSEMNVSTLELGDSALYLCASRGQAMNTEAFFGQGTRLTVV.

The chain has TRBV14 and TRBJ1-1, with D perhaps TRBD1 (6 bases). Germline V gene lookup returns CDR1 SGHDN and CDR2 FVKESK. Trimming pared 5 bases from V and 4 bases from J, leaving 11 bases between. This CDR3 spans 13 amino acids. The CDR3 sequence: CASSFDRRTEAFF. CDR3 nucleotides: TGTGCCAGCAGCTTCGACAGGCGCACTGAAGCTTTCTTT.

This chain's CDR3 is CASSPRAYGYTF. The CDR3 nucleotides read TGCGCCAGCAGTCCAAGGGCCTATGGCTACACCTTC. The V call is TRBV23-1, the J call TRBJ1-2; no firm D call. TRBV23-1 is flagged as an ORF with uncertain function. CDR3 length: 12 residues. The V end was cut by 4 bases, the J end by 4 bases, with 7 bases between.

J is TRBJ2-2 and V is TRBV5-4, with D perhaps given as TRBD1 or TRBD2 (5 bases each). The CDR3 runs to 13 residues. From germline, CDR1 is SGHNT and CDR2 YYREEE (reference sequence). V was clipped by 2 bases and J by 5 bases, with 7 bases between them. As DNA, the CDR3 is TGTGCCAGCAGCTTCTGGGGGACCGGGGAGCTGTTTTTT. Residues: CASSFWGTGELFF.

The V call is TRBV7-9, the J call TRBJ1-5; 7 bases match TRBD1. The CDR3 is made up of 15 amino acids. Germline loops: CDR1 SEHNR, CDR2 FQNEAQ (reference sequence). Trimming took 1 base from V and 4 from J; bases not matched to a gene: 4. The CDR3 reads CASSLEGGWNQPQHF. The CDR3 DNA sequence: TGTGCCAGCAGCTTAGAAGGGGGCTGGAATCAGCCCCAGCATTTT.

This clonotype has more than one count but fewer than ten. The J gene is TRBJ2-5, the V gene TRBV6-1; perhaps D is TRBD1 or TRBD2 (5 bases each). Germline V gene data show CDR1 as MNHNS and CDR2 as SASEGT. V dropped 8 bases and J dropped 2 bases, with 12 bases sitting between them. The CDR3 runs 13 residues. Here the CDR3 DNA reads TGTGCCAGCTCGCCGGGGCTTCAAGAGACCCAGTACTTC. Translated, it gives CASSPGLQETQYF.

This chain connects TRBV20-1 to TRBJ2-7; TRBD2 matches at 8 bases. This CDR3 region has 14 residues. V lost 5 bases to trimming and J lost 7 bases; unmatched junction nucleotides: 13. Per germline, CDR1 DFQATT and CDR2 SNEGSKA (reference sequence). The CDR3 DNA reads TGCAGTGCTCCCCGAAGCGGGGGTGCTGGAGAGCAGTACTTC. Its protein product is CSAPRSGGAGEQYF.

The chain links TRBV7-9 to TRBJ1-2; TRBD1 matches 10 bases. Germline assignment: CDR1 SEHNR and CDR2 FQNEAQ (reference sequence). V shed 0 bases and J 6 bases; nucleotides not matched to a gene: 4. CDR3 length: 15 residues. CDR3 sequence reads: CASSLAGQGRNGYTF. DNA for the CDR3: TGTGCCAGCAGCTTAGCGGGACAGGGGAGGAATGGCTACACCTTC.

This chain connects TRBV6-2 or TRBV6-3 to TRBJ1-6; a weak D match, TRBD1 (5 bases). V was cut by 2 bases and J by 10 bases, with 15 bases left in between. CDR1 MNHEY and CDR2 SVGEGT come from the germline V gene. The CDR3 is made up of 15 amino acids. In DNA, the CDR3 is TGTGCCAGCAGTTACGTGGAGGGGAAAGGATCACCCCTCCACTTT. This codes for CASSYVEGKGSPLHF.